What follows are 27 T cell receptor beta chains derived from one specimen sequenced in a study of shared clonotypes between healthy human individuals. Sequencing used immunoSEQ multiplex PCR; TCRdb keeps in-frame clones, though not all of them. The sample has under 2,500,000 clones, under 97% seen once. The sample consisted of naive CD4+ T cells sorted from blood. Subset denoted: CD45RA+ positively selected. The receptors shown here come from a man younger than 30 in good health.

Notes on this clone: This CDR3 is also generated by other DNA sequences in the sample. The rearrangement joins TRBV5-1 to TRBJ1-6, with D unresolved. The CDR3 extends over 14 amino acids. Per germline, CDR1 SGHRS and CDR2 YFSETQ. The V end was cut by 4 bases, the J end by 1 base, with 6 bases between. The CDR3 loop is CASSEGSYNSPLHF. The CDR3 DNA is TGCGCCAGCAGCGAGGGTTCCTATAATTCACCCCTCCACTTT.

As concerns this clone: In the same sample, other DNA sequences code for this CDR3. The CDR3 sequence: CASSLGSNYNEQFF. DNA of the CDR3: TGTGCCAGCAGCTTAGGGTCAAATTACAATGAGCAGTTCTTC. The chain has TRBV7-2 and TRBJ2-1; D is uncertain. The CDR3 covers 14 residues. V was clipped by 1 base and J by 4 bases, with 8 bases between them. Germline-derived CDR1 and CDR2 are SGHTA and FQGNSA. The whole variable domain, remainder taken from reference TRBV7-2 and TRBJ2-1, is GAGVSQSPSNKVTEKGKDVELRCDPISGHTALYWYRQSLGQGLEFLIYFQGNSAPDKSGLPSDRFSAERTGGSVSTLTIQRTQQEDSAVYLCASSLGSNYNEQFFGPGTRLTVL.

The rearrangement joins TRBV6-1 to TRBJ2-7, with 8 nucleotides matching TRBD1. V was clipped by 8 bases and J by 0 bases; unmatched bases: 6. The germline V gene has CDR1 MNHNS and CDR2 SASEGT. The CDR3 has 14 amino acids. The CDR3 protein is CASQRGQASYEQYF. The CDR3 DNA reads TGTGCCAGCCAACGGGGACAGGCCTCCTACGAGCAGTACTTC.

The sample holds one count of this clone. The chain recombines TRBV6-5 with TRBJ1-4; 11 bases match TRBD1. This CDR3 comprises 15 residues. Germline assignment: CDR1 MNHEY and CDR2 SVGAGI. V trimming: 5 bases; J trimming: 7 bases; junction bases outside the gene matches: 6. The DNA for the CDR3 is TGTGCCAGCAGTGCTGGGGACAGGGGGACTGAAAAACTGTTTTTT. Amino acid sequence: CASSAGDRGTEKLFF.

V is TRBV7-9 and J is TRBJ2-5, with TRBD1 as a possible D gene (6 bases). With 1 base removed from V and 2 bases from J, the gap between germline ends came to 14 bases. Per the germline V gene, CDR1 is SEHNR and CDR2 is FQNEAQ (reference sequence). This CDR3 has 16 amino acids. Here the CDR3 reads CASSLDTRGWQETQYF. The CDR3 DNA reads TGTGCCAGCAGCTTAGATACCAGGGGTTGGCAAGAGACCCAGTACTTC.

For this clone: The sample holds other DNA sequences that translate to the same CDR3. The chain links TRBV7-9 to TRBJ1-4, with TRBD1 as a possible D gene (5 bases). This CDR3 has 14 amino acids. The V end was cut by 3 bases, the J end by 1 base, with 6 bases between. Germline lookup yields CDR1 SEHNR and CDR2 FQNEAQ (reference sequence). This CDR3 reads CASSFRGTNEKLFF. DNA of the CDR3: TGTGCCAGCAGCTTTAGGGGAACTAATGAAAAACTGTTTTTT. The complete variable domain, with remaining parts taken from reference TRBV7-9 and TRBJ1-4, reads DTGVSQNPRHKITKRGQNVTFRCDPISEHNRLYWYRQTLGQGPEFLTYFQNEAQLEKSRLLSDRFSAERPKGSFSTLEIQRTEQGDSAMYLCASSFRGTNEKLFFGSGTQLSVL.

The chain combines TRBV10-3 with TRBJ1-1; tentative D call: TRBD1 (5 bases). Trimming removed 10 bases from V and 0 bases from J, with 18 bases in between. The CDR3 contains 15 residues. Germline CDR1 is ENHRY and CDR2 is SYGVKD. The CDR3, as DNA: TGTGCCACCCGGGGCCAAATCCGCATGAACACTGAAGCTTTCTTT. This encodes CATRGQIRMNTEAFF.

The rearrangement joins TRBV21-1 to TRBJ2-3; the table's D call, TRBD1, has no DNA check behind it. TRBV21-1 is termed a pseudogene. There are 17 residues in the CDR3. The CDR3 is CASSNLGQEVVLDTQYF. The CDR3 nucleotides are TGTGCCAGCAGCAATCTCGGACAGGAGGTGGTCCTCGATACGCAGTATTTT.

The DNA for the CDR3 is TGTGCCATCAGTGAGGCTGGACTGACGAACACTGAAGCTTTCTTT. Translation: CAISEAGLTNTEAFF. The J gene is TRBJ1-1, the V gene TRBV10-3; D remains unclear. Trimming left V 2 bases short and J 1 base short, with 11 bases between. The CDR3 runs 15 residues. Germline V gene data show CDR1 as ENHRY and CDR2 as SYGVKD.

V and J are TRBV11-2 and TRBJ2-3, with unresolved D. V lost 1 base and J lost 5, with 19 bases in between. The CDR3 spans 17 residues. Germline-derived CDR1 and CDR2 are SGHAT and FQNNGV. CDR3 loop: CASSLAGLSRLIDTQYF. The CDR3 DNA follows: TGTGCCAGCAGCTTAGCTGGGCTCTCCCGCCTTATAGATACGCAGTATTTT. The full variable domain, rest sourced from reference TRBV11-2 and TRBJ2-3, is EAGVAQSPRYKIIEKRQSVAFWCNPISGHATLYWYQQILGQGPKLLIQFQNNGVVDDSQLPKDRFSAERLKGVDSTLKIQPAKLEDSAVYLCASSLAGLSRLIDTQYFGPGTRLTVL.

The rearrangement links TRBV5-1 to TRBJ1-6, with D perhaps matching TRBD1 (5 bases). Trimming took off 0 bases at V and 6 bases at J, with 10 bases between the two ends. This CDR3 region has 15 residues. Germline V gene data show CDR1 as SGHRS and CDR2 as YFSETQ. CDR3 protein: CASSLEGFPNSPLHF. Here the CDR3 DNA reads TGCGCCAGCAGCTTGGAGGGGTTTCCTAATTCACCCCTCCACTTT. The full variable domain, rest sourced from reference TRBV5-1 and TRBJ1-6, is KAGVTQTPRYLIKTRGQQVTLSCSPISGHRSVSWYQQTPGQGLQFLFEYFSETQRNKGNFPGRFSGRQFSNSRSEMNVSTLELGDSALYLCASSLEGFPNSPLHFGNGTRLTVT.

The genes are TRBV2 and TRBJ1-5; 8 nucleotides match TRBD1. The CDR3 has 14 residues. The V and J ends lost 7 bases and 6 bases, in that order; junction bases with no gene match: 8. Germline lookup yields CDR1 SNHLY and CDR2 FYNNEI. The CDR3 sequence is CASKEQGAVQPQHF. CDR3 nucleotides: TGTGCCAGCAAAGAGCAGGGGGCGGTTCAGCCCCAGCATTTT.

The chain links TRBV5-4 to TRBJ2-7; 11 nucleotides line up with TRBD2. The CDR3 is made up of 14 amino acids. The germline gives CDR1 SGHNT, CDR2 YYREEE (reference sequence). V lost 4 bases and J lost 3; bases outside the gene matches: 3. As DNA, the CDR3 is TGTGCCAGCAGCATCCTAGCGGGAGGCTACGAGCAGTACTTC. This sequence encodes CASSILAGGYEQYF.

The gene calls are TRBV11-3 and TRBJ2-2; 7 nucleotides line up with TRBD2. The CDR3 is 16 amino acids. V shed 0 bases, J shed 5 bases, and the junction held 6 bases outside the gene matches. Germline CDR1 reads SGHNT; CDR2 reads YENEEA. CDR3: CASSLDSGQGTGELFF. The CDR3 nucleotides read TGTGCCAGCAGCTTAGATAGCGGGCAAGGGACCGGGGAGCTGTTTTTT.

This clone was seen a single time. The rearrangement uses TRBV4-3 and TRBJ2-3; 10 nucleotides line up with TRBD2. The CDR3 is 18 residues long. Germline loops: CDR1 LGHNA, CDR2 YSLEER. V shed 0 bases and J 0 bases; nucleotides not matched to a gene: 6. In DNA, the CDR3 is TGCGCCAGCAGCCAAGAGCACGGACTAGCGGCTAGCACAGATACGCAGTATTTT. It encodes CASSQEHGLAASTDTQYF.

V is TRBV6-5 and J is TRBJ1-2, with D unresolved. Trimming pared 0 bases from V and 3 bases from J, leaving 8 bases between. CDR3 length: 14 amino acids. Germline lookup yields CDR1 MNHEY and CDR2 SVGAGI. CDR3 loop: CASSYSFIDYGYTF. The CDR3 region has the DNA TGTGCCAGCAGTTACTCGTTTATTGACTATGGCTACACCTTC.

The chain carries TRBV7-9 and TRBJ1-4; D possibly corresponds to TRBD1 (5 bases). V lost 3 bases, J lost 7 bases, and 18 bases lay in between. CDR3 length equals 16 residues. Germline CDR1 and CDR2: SEHNR and FQNEAQ (reference sequence). The DNA of the CDR3 is TGTGCCAGCAGCTTGTTATTGGGACGGTCGGGTGAAAAACTGTTTTTT. Amino acid sequence: CASSLLLGRSGEKLFF.

This chain connects TRBV11-2 to TRBJ2-1, with TRBD2 as a possible D gene (6 bases). Germline V gene data show CDR1 as SGHAT and CDR2 as FQNNGV. The CDR3 length is 13 residues. Trimming took off 11 bases at V and 3 bases at J, with 14 bases between the two ends. In DNA, the CDR3 is TGTGCCTCCACCCGGGGGTACTACAATGAGCAGTTCTTC. Its protein is CASTRGYYNEQFF.

The V gene is TRBV30, the J gene TRBJ2-7; the D is unclear. The CDR3 runs 12 residues. V gave up 2 bases and J gave up 3 bases, with 8 bases separating them. The germline V gene encodes CDR1 GTSNPN and CDR2 SVGIG (reference sequence). CDR3 sequence (DNA): TGTGCCTGGAGTTCGTCAGGCTACGAGCAGTACTTC. It is translated as CAWSSSGYEQYF.

The chain recombines TRBV28 with TRBJ1-2; maybe TRBD1 (5 bases). CDR1 is MDHEN and CDR2 is SYDVKM in the germline V gene. This CDR3 comprises 14 residues. The V end was cut by 7 bases, the J end by 2 bases, with 14 bases between. The CDR3 region has the DNA TGTGCCAGCACCCCTATGGGGCAGAACTATGGCTACACCTTC. It specifies CASTPMGQNYGYTF.

J is TRBJ1-4 and V is TRBV7-9; tentatively, D is TRBD1 (6 bases). Germline CDR1 and CDR2: SEHNR and FQNEAQ (reference sequence). This CDR3 spans 14 amino acids. The V gene lost 6 bases and the J gene lost 0 bases, with 8 bases spanning the gap. This chain's CDR3 is CASRKGATNEKLFF. The CDR3 nucleotides read TGTGCCAGCAGGAAGGGGGCAACTAATGAAAAACTGTTTTTT.

The V gene is TRBV6-5, the J gene TRBJ2-7; weak D call: TRBD1 (5 bases). Germline-derived CDR1 and CDR2 are MNHEY and SVGAGI. CDR3 length: 16 residues. V lost 4 bases and J 0 bases, leaving 16 bases between the germline ends. The CDR3 loop reads CASSFSGREGSYEQYF. The DNA for the CDR3 is TGTGCCAGCAGTTTTTCGGGCAGGGAAGGCTCCTACGAGCAGTACTTC.

In this sample, this clone turned up once. The V gene is TRBV25-1, the J gene TRBJ2-7, with 7 bases matching TRBD1. CDR1 is MGHDK, CDR2 SYGVNS, per germline. This CDR3 comprises 17 residues. Trimming cost V 0 bases and J 1 base; bases outside gene matches: 9. The CDR3 loop is CASSEYVGTAASYEQYF. CDR3 in DNA: TGTGCCAGCAGTGAATATGTGGGGACAGCAGCGTCCTACGAGCAGTACTTC.

The V call is TRBV7-3, the J call TRBJ2-2, with D unclear. The CDR3 totals 12 residues. Germline assignment: CDR1 SGHTA and CDR2 FQGTGA. Trimming took off 9 bases at V and 2 bases at J, with 7 bases between the two ends. As DNA, the CDR3 is TGTGCCAGTGCAGGAAACACCGGGGAGCTGTTTTTT. Amino acids: CASAGNTGELFF.

About this clone: The identical CDR3 is also encoded by other nucleotide sequences in the sample. The genes are TRBV5-4 and TRBJ2-3; 8 positions agree with TRBD2. CDR1 is SGHNT, CDR2 YYREEE, per germline (reference sequence). J was trimmed by 2 bases and V by 2 bases; bases with no gene match: 4. The CDR3 is made up of 15 amino acids. The CDR3 nucleotides read TGTGCCAGCAGCTTCGGGGGGGGACCCACAGATACGCAGTATTTT. Its translation: CASSFGGGPTDTQYF.

The gene calls are TRBV6-1 and TRBJ2-1; D is unresolved. Trimming cost V 5 bases and J 0 bases, with 11 bases left between them. CDR3 length: 15 residues. Per germline, CDR1 MNHNS and CDR2 SASEGT. The DNA for the CDR3 is TGTGCCAGCAGTTCGAGTCATAGCTCCTACAATGAGCAGTTCTTC. Protein sequence: CASSSSHSSYNEQFF.

As DNA, the CDR3 is TGCGCCAGCAGCCAAGATTTTTACCCGGGGAATCAGCCCCAGCATTTT. It codes for CASSQDFYPGNQPQHF. V and J are TRBV4-3 and TRBJ1-5; no definite D call. V gave up 0 bases and J gave up 4 bases, with 13 bases separating them. This CDR3 is built from 16 residues. CDR1 and CDR2 from the germline V gene are LGHNA and YSLEER.